The next 5 T cell receptor beta chains were all read from a single sample in a study of shared clonotypes between healthy human individuals. The protocol was immunoSEQ multiplex PCR, while the TCRdb copy is restricted to in-frame clones and leaves out a portion. The sample lists fewer than 1.4 million clones; about four fifths were seen once. Specimen: memory CD4+ T cells from PBMCs. The sample's subset: CD45RA-negative fraction. The receptors stem from a man between 18 and 35 years old in good health. Some clones in this sample may be carry-over from other donors' samples.

The gene calls are TRBV29-1 and TRBJ2-3; 7 bases are a match to TRBD1. CDR3 length: 14 residues. CDR1 SQVTM and CDR2 ANQGSEA come from the germline V gene. J gave up 6 bases and V 3 bases, and 9 bases lay outside the gene matches. DNA of the CDR3: TGCAGCGTTGAGAGGGGGCTAGAGCCCGATACGCAGTATTTT. It is translated as CSVERGLEPDTQYF.

This chain uses TRBV18 with TRBJ1-3; no definite D call. The CDR3 has 12 amino acids. The germline V and J ends were trimmed by 5 bases and 8 bases, with 10 bases remaining between them. Germline assignment: CDR1 KGHSH and CDR2 LQKENI. The CDR3 DNA reads as TGTGCCAGCTCAGAAACAGCGGACACCATATATTTT. Translation: CASSETADTIYF. Supplemented by reference TRBV18 and TRBJ1-3, the full variable domain reads NAGVMQNPRHLVRRRGQEARLRCSPMKGHSHVYWYRQLPEEGLKFMVYLQKENIIDESGMPKERFSAEFPKEGPSILRIQQVVRGDSAAYFCASSETADTIYFGEGSWLTVV.

This chain joins TRBV7-2 and TRBJ2-5; tentatively, D is TRBD2 (7 bases). Trimming took 1 base from V and 4 from J, leaving 10 bases between them. CDR1 and CDR2 from the germline V gene are SGHTA and FQGNSA. The CDR3 is 14 residues long. This chain's CDR3 is CASSLEGGSETQYF. DNA of the CDR3: TGTGCCAGCAGCTTAGAGGGGGGGTCAGAGACCCAGTACTTC.

This clone has ten or more counts. The chain recombines TRBV5-1 with TRBJ1-2; D gene ambiguous. This CDR3 is built from 14 residues. The ends were cut back, 0 bases at V and 3 bases at J, with 9 bases in the middle. CDR1 and CDR2 from the germline V gene are SGHRS and YFSETQ. CDR3 loop: CASSLVTADYGYTF. CDR3 nucleotide sequence: TGCGCCAGCAGCTTGGTTACAGCGGACTATGGCTACACCTTC.

The chain links TRBV5-1 to TRBJ2-1; either TRBD1 or TRBD2 may fit D (5 bases each). CDR3 length: 16 residues. Trimming took off 4 bases at V and 0 bases at J, with 14 bases between the two ends. The germline CDR1 and CDR2 sequences are SGHRS and YFSETQ. The CDR3 coding sequence is TGCGCCAGCAGCAACCCGGGACGGGACTCCTACAATGAGCAGTTCTTC. Its protein product is CASSNPGRDSYNEQFF. Full variable domain (outside the CDR3, taken from reference TRBV5-1 and TRBJ2-1): KAGVTQTPRYLIKTRGQQVTLSCSPISGHRSVSWYQQTPGQGLQFLFEYFSETQRNKGNFPGRFSGRQFSNSRSEMNVSTLELGDSALYLCASSNPGRDSYNEQFFGPGTRLTVL.